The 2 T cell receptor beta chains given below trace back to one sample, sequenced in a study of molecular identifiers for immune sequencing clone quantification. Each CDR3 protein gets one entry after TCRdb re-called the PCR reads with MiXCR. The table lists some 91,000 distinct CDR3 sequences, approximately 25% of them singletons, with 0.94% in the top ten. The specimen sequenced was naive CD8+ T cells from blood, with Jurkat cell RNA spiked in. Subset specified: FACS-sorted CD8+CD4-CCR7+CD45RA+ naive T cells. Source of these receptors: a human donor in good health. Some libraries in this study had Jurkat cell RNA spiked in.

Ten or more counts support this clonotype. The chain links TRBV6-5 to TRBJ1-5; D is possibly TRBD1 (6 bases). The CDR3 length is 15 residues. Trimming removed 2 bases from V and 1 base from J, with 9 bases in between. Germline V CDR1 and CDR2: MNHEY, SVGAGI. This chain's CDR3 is CASSYGGPSNQPQHF. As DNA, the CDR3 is TGTGCCAGCAGTTACGGGGGGCCAAGCAATCAGCCCCAGCATTTT.

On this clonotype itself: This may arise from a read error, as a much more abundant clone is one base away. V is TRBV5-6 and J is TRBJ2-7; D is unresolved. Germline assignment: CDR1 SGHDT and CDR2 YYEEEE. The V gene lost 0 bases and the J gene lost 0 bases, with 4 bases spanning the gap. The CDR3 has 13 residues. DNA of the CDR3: TGTGCCAGCAGCTTGGATCTCTCCTACGAGCAGTACTTC. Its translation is CASSLDLSYEQYF.